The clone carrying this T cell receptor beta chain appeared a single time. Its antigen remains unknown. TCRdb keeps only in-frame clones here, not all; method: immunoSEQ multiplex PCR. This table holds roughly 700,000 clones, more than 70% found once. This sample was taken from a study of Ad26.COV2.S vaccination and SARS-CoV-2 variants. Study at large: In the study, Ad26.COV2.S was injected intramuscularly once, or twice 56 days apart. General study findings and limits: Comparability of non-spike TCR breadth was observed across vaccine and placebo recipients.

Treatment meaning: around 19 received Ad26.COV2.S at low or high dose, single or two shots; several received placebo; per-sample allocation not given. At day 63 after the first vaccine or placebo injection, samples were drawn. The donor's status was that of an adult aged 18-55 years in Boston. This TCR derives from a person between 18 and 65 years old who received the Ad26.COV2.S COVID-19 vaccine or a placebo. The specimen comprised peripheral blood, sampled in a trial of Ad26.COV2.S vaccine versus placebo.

The CDR3 nucleotides read TGTGCCTGGAGTGTTCTGTGGACAGGCTATGGCTACACCTTC. Amino acids: CAWSVLWTGYGYTF. The V gene is TRBV30, the J gene TRBJ1-2; 7 bases are shared with TRBD1. The CDR3 has 14 residues. Losses at the gene ends were 0 bases for V and 4 bases for J; bases not matched to a gene: 5. Germline CDR1 GTSNPN, CDR2 SVGIG (reference sequence).